This passage covers 13 T cell receptor beta chains from one sample sequenced in a study of blood T cell repertoires in COVID-19 (TCRdb year 2020). Receptor amplification or capture employed the immunoSEQ multiplex PCR assay. In its TCRdb copy, this immuneACCESS table keeps in-frame sequences only and misses some clones. Where compared with another copy, unresolved V genes explain less than half of these, and the others have no known cause. The table for this sample lists about 130,000 clones; roughly 90% of them were counted only once. The ten largest clones capture about 2.5% of the sample. The sequenced sample was PBMCs or T cells enriched from blood (not recorded which). These receptors all come from a woman in her forties or fifties who had recovered from COVID-19.

This chain connects TRBV10-3 to TRBJ2-3; 8 bases agree with TRBD2. The V segment lost 2 bases and the J segment 0 bases; nucleotides outside the gene matches: 4. Germline assignment: CDR1 ENHRY and CDR2 SYGVKD. The CDR3 is 16 residues long. CDR3 amino acids: CAISEAGTSSTDTQYF. The CDR3 region has the DNA TGTGCCATCAGTGAGGCCGGGACTAGTAGCACAGATACGCAGTATTTT.

This chain connects TRBV19 to TRBJ1-4; D gene uncertain. Per germline, CDR1 LNHDA and CDR2 SQIVND (reference sequence). V gave up 7 bases and J gave up 0 bases, with 12 bases separating them. The CDR3 spans 15 residues. CDR3 bases: TGTGCCAGTAAGAGCGGAACGGCAACTAATGAAAAACTGTTTTTT. This codes for CASKSGTATNEKLFF.

The V and J genes are TRBV5-1 and TRBJ2-5, with D perhaps TRBD1 (5 bases). The CDR3 covers 11 residues. Per germline, CDR1 SGHRS and CDR2 YFSETQ. V was cut by 8 bases and J by 12 bases, with 17 bases left in between. Here the CDR3 reads CASREGVREYF. DNA of the CDR3: TGCGCCAGTAGAGAAGGGGTTCGTGAGTACTTC.

This CDR3 reads CASSILAGGYGYTF. The CDR3 DNA reads as TGTGCCAGTAGTATTTTGGCGGGAGGCTATGGCTACACCTTC. The chain employs TRBV19 and TRBJ1-2; D gene unclear. CDR3 length: 14 residues. Per the germline V gene, CDR1 is LNHDA and CDR2 is SQIVND (reference sequence). V shed 3 bases and J shed 4 bases, with 12 bases lying between them.

V usage is TRBV11-2 and J usage is TRBJ2-3; 9 nucleotides align to TRBD2. The germline CDR1 and CDR2 sequences are SGHAT and FQNNGV. CDR3 length: 17 residues. With V trimmed by 1 base and J by 5 bases, 10 bases remained unmatched. The CDR3 DNA is TGTGCCAGCAGCTTAGGAGGTGCGGGGGGGCGTGGAGATACGCAGTATTTT. It codes for CASSLGGAGGRGDTQYF. The variable domain in full, with the rest retrieved from reference TRBV11-2 and TRBJ2-3, is EAGVAQSPRYKIIEKRQSVAFWCNPISGHATLYWYQQILGQGPKLLIQFQNNGVVDDSQLPKDRFSAERLKGVDSTLKIQPAKLEDSAVYLCASSLGGAGGRGDTQYFGPGTRLTVL.

The CDR3 DNA reads as TGTGCCTGGAGAAGCAGGGTTGCTTCACCCCTCCACTTT. Its translation: CAWRSRVASPLHF. This chain joins TRBV30 and TRBJ1-6; D is perhaps TRBD1 (5 bases). This CDR3 is 13 amino acids long. CDR1 is GTSNPN and CDR2 is SVGIG in the germline V gene (reference sequence). Trimming left V 3 bases short and J 9 bases short, with 12 bases between. The entire variable domain, with the rest obtained from reference TRBV30 and TRBJ1-6, is as follows: SQTIHQWPATLVQPVGSPLSLECTVEGTSNPNLYWYRQAAGRGLQLLFYSVGIGQISSEVPQNLSASRPQDRQFILSSKKLLLSDSGFYLCAWRSRVASPLHFGNGTRLTVT.

The V call is TRBV4-3, the J call TRBJ1-1, with D perhaps matching TRBD1 (5 bases). V was clipped by 6 bases and J by 1 base, with 6 bases between them. Germline CDR1 is LGHNA and CDR2 is YSLEER. The CDR3 is made up of 12 amino acids. CDR3 bases: TGCGCCAGCAGAGACAGGAACACTGAAGCTTTCTTT. Translated, it gives CASRDRNTEAFF.

The rearrangement joins TRBV10-2 to TRBJ2-1; 9 positions agree with TRBD1. From germline, CDR1 is WSHSY and CDR2 SAAADI. The CDR3 length is 12 residues. Losses at the gene ends were 6 bases for V and 9 bases for J; bases not matched to a gene: 3. This chain's CDR3 is CASRTTGGEQFF. DNA of the CDR3: TGCGCCAGCAGGACGACAGGGGGTGAGCAGTTCTTC.

This clone was seen only once. This rearrangement joins TRBV3-1 (or the pseudogene TRBV3-2) to TRBJ1-2; D gene unclear. CDR1 and CDR2 from the germline V gene are LGHDT and YNNKEL (reference sequence). Trimming left V 2 bases short and J 8 bases short, with 6 bases between. This CDR3 spans 11 amino acids. CDR3 sequence reads: CASSQWEGYTF. The CDR3 DNA reads as TGTGCCAGCAGCCAATGGGAGGGCTACACCTTC.

The chain combines TRBV19 with TRBJ1-1; possible D gene TRBD1, 6 bases. The CDR3 covers 14 residues. V gave up 5 bases and J gave up 4 bases, with 14 bases separating them. Germline V gene lookup returns CDR1 LNHDA and CDR2 SQIVND (reference sequence). The CDR3 loop reads CASSSTGPGTEAFF. The DNA of the CDR3 is TGTGCCAGTAGTTCCACAGGGCCGGGCACTGAAGCTTTCTTT.

CDR3 DNA sequence: TGTGCCAGTAGTATAGATCTAGTAAGCACTGAAGCTTTCTTT. It yields the protein CASSIDLVSTEAFF. The chain couples TRBV19 to TRBJ1-1; unclear D gene. Per the germline V gene, CDR1 is LNHDA and CDR2 is SQIVND (reference sequence). V was clipped by 0 bases and J by 4 bases, with 9 bases between them. The CDR3 contains 14 residues.

This clone was observed once. Here the CDR3 reads CASTPSSYNEQFF. The CDR3 DNA reads TGTGCCAGCACCCCCAGCTCCTACAATGAGCAGTTCTTC. The chain is built from TRBV27 and TRBJ2-1; D is unresolved. CDR1 and CDR2 (germline): MNHEY, SMNVEV (reference sequence). Trimming took 7 bases from V and 0 from J, leaving 7 bases between them. The CDR3 has 13 amino acids.

The V and J genes are TRBV7-9 and TRBJ2-6, with 10 bases that match TRBD1. Germline V gene lookup returns CDR1 SEHNR and CDR2 FQNEAQ (reference sequence). After removal of 1 base from V and 1 base from J, the junction contained 1 base not matched to a gene. This CDR3 comprises 17 residues. The CDR3 here is CASSLGGQGSGANVLTF. CDR3 nucleotides: TGTGCCAGCAGCTTAGGGGGACAGGGGTCTGGGGCCAACGTCCTGACTTTC.